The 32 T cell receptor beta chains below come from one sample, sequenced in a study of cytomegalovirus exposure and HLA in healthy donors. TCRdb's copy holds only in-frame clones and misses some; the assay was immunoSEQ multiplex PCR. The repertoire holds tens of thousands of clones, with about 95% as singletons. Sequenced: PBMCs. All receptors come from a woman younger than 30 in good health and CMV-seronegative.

As DNA, the CDR3 is TGCGCCAGCAGCCGGACAGGGTCCGTTGGACAGGGGGCCTTGAACACTGAAGCTTTCTTT. It encodes CASSRTGSVGQGALNTEAFF. The gene calls are TRBV5-1 and TRBJ1-1, with 11 positions matching TRBD1. CDR1 and CDR2 from the germline V gene are SGHRS and YFSETQ. The CDR3 is 20 amino acids. V dropped 4 bases and J dropped 0; count of bases not matched to a gene: 17.

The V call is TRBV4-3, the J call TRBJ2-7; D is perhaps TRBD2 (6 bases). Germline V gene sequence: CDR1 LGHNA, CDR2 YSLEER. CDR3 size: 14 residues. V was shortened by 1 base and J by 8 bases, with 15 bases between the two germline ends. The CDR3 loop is CASSQGAGFPKQYF. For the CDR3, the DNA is TGCGCCAGCAGCCAAGGCGCGGGATTTCCCAAGCAGTACTTC.

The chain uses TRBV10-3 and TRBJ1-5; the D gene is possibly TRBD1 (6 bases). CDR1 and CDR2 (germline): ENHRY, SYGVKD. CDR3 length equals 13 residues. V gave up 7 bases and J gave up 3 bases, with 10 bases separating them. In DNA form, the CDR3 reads TGTGCCATCACCGGGGACAACAATCAGCCCCAGCATTTT. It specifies CAITGDNNQPQHF.

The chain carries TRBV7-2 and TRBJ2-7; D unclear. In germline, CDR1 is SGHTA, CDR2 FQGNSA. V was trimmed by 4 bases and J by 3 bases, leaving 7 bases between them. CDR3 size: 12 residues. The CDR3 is CASSSSYYEQYF. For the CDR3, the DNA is TGTGCCAGCAGCTCGAGCTACTACGAGCAGTACTTC.

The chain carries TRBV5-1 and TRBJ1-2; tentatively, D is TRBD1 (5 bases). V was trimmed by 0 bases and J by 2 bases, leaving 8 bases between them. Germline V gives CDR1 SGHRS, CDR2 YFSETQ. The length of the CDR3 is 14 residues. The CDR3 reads CASSLGQFNYGYTF. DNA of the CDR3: TGCGCCAGCAGCTTGGGACAGTTCAACTATGGCTACACCTTC.

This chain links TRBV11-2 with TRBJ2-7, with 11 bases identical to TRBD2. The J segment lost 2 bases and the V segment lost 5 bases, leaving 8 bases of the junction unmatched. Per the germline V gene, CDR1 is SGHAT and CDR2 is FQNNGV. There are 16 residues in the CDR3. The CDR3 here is CASSPTSGGLTYEQYF. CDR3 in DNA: TGTGCCAGCAGCCCAACTAGCGGGGGCTTAACCTACGAGCAGTACTTC.

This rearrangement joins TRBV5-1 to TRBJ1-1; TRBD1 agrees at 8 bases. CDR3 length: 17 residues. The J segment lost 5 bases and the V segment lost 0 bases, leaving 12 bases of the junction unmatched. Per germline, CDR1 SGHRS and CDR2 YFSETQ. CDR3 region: CASSLVLQGGRGTEAFF. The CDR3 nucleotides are TGCGCCAGCAGCTTGGTATTACAGGGGGGACGGGGGACTGAAGCTTTCTTT.

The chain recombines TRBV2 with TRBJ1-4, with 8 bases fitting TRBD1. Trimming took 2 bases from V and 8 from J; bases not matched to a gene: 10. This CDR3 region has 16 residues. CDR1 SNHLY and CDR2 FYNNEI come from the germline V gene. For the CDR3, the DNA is TGTGCCAGCAGTGAACCAGGCAGGGGGCAGGAAGAAAAACTGTTTTTT. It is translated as CASSEPGRGQEEKLFF.

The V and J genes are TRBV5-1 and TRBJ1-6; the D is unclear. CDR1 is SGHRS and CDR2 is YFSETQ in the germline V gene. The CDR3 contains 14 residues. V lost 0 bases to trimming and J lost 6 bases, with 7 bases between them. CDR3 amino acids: CASSLVLGNSPLHF. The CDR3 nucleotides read TGCGCCAGCAGCTTGGTCCTCGGTAATTCACCCCTCCACTTT.

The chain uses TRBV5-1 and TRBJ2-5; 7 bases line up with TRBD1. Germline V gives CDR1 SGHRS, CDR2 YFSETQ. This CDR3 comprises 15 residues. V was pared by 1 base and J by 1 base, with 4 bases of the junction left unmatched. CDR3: CASSLPGTAQETQYF. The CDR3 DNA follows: TGCGCCAGCAGCTTGCCCGGGACAGCCCAAGAGACCCAGTACTTC.

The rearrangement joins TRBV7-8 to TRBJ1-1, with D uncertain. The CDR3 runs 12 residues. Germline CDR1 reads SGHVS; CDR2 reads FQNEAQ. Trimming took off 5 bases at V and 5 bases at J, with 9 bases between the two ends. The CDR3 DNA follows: TGTGCCAGCAGCGCGCATTTAACTGAAGCTTTCTTT. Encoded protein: CASSAHLTEAFF.

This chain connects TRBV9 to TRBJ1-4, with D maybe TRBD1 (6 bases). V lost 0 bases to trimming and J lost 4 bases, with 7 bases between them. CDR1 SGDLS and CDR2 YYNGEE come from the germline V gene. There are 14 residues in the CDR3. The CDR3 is CASSVGGHNEKLFF. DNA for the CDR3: TGTGCCAGCAGCGTAGGGGGGCATAATGAAAAACTGTTTTTT.

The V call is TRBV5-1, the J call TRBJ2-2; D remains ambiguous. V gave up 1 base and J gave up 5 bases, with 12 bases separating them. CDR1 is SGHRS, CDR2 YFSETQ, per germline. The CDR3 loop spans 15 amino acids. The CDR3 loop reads CASSLLLVTTGELFF. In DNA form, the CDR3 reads TGCGCCAGCAGCTTGCTTCTGGTTACAACCGGGGAGCTGTTTTTT.

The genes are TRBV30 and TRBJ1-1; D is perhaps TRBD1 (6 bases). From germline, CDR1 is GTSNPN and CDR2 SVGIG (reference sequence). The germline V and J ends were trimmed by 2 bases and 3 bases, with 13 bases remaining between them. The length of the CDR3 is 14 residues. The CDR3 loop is CAWSPGGGYTEAFF. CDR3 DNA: TGTGCCTGGAGTCCCGGGGGGGGCTACACTGAAGCTTTCTTT.

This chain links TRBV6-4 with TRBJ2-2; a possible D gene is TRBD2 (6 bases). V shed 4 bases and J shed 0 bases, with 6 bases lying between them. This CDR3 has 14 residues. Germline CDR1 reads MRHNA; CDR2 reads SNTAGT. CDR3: CASSGGANTGELFF. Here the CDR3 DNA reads TGTGCCAGCAGTGGGGGGGCGAACACCGGGGAGCTGTTTTTT.

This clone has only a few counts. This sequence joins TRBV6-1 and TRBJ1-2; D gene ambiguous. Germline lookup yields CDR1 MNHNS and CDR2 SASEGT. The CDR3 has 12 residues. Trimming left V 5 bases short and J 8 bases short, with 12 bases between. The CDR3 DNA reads TGTGCCAGCAGTTCGCTCCGCGGGGGCTACACCTTC. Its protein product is CASSSLRGGYTF.

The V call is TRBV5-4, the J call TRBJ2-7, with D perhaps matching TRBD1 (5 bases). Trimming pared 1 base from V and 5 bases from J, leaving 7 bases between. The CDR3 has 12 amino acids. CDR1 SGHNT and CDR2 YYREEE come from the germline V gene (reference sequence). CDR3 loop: CASSLPRDEQYF. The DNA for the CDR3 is TGTGCCAGCAGCTTGCCCAGGGACGAGCAGTACTTC.

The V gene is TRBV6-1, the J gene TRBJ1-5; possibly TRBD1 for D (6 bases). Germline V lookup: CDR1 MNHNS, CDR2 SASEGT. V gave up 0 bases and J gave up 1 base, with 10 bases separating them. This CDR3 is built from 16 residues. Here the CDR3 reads CASSEAPRGSNQPQHF. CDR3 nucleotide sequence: TGTGCCAGCAGTGAAGCGCCCAGGGGCAGCAATCAGCCCCAGCATTTT.

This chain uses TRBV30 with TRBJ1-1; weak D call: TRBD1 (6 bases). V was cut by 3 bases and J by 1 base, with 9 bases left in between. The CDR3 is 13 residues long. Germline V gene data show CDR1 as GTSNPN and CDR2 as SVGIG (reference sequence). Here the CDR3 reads CAWRDRPNTEAFF. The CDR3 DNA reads TGTGCCTGGAGGGACAGACCGAACACTGAAGCTTTCTTT.

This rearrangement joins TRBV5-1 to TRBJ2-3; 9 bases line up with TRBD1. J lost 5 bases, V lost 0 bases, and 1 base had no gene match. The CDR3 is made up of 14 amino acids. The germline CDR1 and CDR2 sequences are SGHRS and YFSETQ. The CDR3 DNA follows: TGCGCCAGCAGCTTGGACAGGGGGCGAGATACGCAGTATTTT. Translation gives CASSLDRGRDTQYF.

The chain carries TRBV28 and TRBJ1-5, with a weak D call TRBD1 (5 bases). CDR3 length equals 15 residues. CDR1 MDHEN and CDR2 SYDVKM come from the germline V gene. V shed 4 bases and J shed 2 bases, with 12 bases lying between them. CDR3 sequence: CASSSGTRGNQPQHF. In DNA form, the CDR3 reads TGTGCCAGCAGTTCCGGGACTCGGGGCAATCAGCCCCAGCATTTT. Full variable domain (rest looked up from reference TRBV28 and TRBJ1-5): DVKVTQSSRYLVKRTGEKVFLECVQDMDHENMFWYRQDPGLGLRLIYFSYDVKMKEKGDIPEGYSVSREKKERFSLILESASTNQTSMYLCASSSGTRGNQPQHFGDGTRLSIL.

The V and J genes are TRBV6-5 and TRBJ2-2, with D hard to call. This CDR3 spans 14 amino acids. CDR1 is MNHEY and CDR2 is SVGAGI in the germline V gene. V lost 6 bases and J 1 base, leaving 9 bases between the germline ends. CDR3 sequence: CASRPRRNTGELFF. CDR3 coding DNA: TGTGCCAGCAGGCCCAGAAGGAACACCGGGGAGCTGTTTTTT.

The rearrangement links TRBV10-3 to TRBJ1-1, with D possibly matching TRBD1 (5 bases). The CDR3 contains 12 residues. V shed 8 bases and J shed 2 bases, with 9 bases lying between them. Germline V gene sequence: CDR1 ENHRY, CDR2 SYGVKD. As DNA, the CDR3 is TGTGCCATCGGACAAATTAACACTGAAGCTTTCTTT. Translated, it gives CAIGQINTEAFF.

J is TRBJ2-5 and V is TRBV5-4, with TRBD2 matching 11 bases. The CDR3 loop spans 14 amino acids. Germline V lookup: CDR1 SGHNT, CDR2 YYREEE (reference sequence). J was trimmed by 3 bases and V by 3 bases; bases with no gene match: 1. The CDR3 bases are TGTGCCAGCAGCTCGGGACTAGCGGAAGAGACCCAGTACTTC. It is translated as CASSSGLAEETQYF. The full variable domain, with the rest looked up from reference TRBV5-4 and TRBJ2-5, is ETGVTQSPTHLIKTRGQQVTLRCSSQSGHNTVSWYQQALGQGPQFIFQYYREEENGRGNFPPRFSGLQFPNYSSELNVNALELDDSALYLCASSSGLAEETQYFGPGTRLLVL.

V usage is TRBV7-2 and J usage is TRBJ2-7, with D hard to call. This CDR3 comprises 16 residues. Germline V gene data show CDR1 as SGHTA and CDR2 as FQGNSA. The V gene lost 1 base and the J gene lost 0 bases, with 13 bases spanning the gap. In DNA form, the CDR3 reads TGTGCCAGCAGCTTAGATGGGCTATCGAGCTCCTACGAGCAGTACTTC. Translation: CASSLDGLSSSYEQYF.

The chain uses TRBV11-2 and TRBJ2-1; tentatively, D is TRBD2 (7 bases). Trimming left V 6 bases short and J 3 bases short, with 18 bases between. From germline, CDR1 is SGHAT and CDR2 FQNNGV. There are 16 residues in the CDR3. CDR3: CASSPGGGGIYNEQFF. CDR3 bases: TGTGCCAGCAGTCCCGGGGGCGGGGGAATCTACAATGAGCAGTTCTTC.

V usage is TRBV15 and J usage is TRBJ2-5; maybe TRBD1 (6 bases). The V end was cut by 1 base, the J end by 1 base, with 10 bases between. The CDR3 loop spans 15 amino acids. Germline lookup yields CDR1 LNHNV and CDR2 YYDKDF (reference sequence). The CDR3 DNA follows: TGTGCCACCAGCAGAGGGGCAGGGGCCCAAGAGACCCAGTACTTC. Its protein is CATSRGAGAQETQYF.

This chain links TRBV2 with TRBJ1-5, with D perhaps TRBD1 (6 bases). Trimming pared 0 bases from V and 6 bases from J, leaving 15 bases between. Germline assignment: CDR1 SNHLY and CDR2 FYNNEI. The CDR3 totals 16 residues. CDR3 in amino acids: CASSEAVQGGRQPQHF. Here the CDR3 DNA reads TGTGCCAGCAGTGAAGCGGTACAGGGTGGGCGTCAGCCCCAGCATTTT. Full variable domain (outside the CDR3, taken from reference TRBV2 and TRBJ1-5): EPEVTQTPSHQVTQMGQEVILRCVPISNHLYFYWYRQILGQKVEFLVSFYNNEISEKSEIFDDQFSVERPDGSNFTLKIRSTKLEDSAMYFCASSEAVQGGRQPQHFGDGTRLSIL.

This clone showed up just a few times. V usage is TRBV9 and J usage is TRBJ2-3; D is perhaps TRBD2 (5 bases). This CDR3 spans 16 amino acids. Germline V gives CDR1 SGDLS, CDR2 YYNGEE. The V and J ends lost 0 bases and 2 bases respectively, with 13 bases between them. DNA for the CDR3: TGTGCCAGCAGCGTAGACCTTACTAGGTTCACAGATACGCAGTATTTT. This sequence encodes CASSVDLTRFTDTQYF. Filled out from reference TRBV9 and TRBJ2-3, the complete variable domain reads DSGVTQTPKHLITATGQRVTLRCSPRSGDLSVYWYQQSLDQGLQFLIQYYNGEERAKGNILERFSAQQFPDLHSELNLSSLELGDSALYFCASSVDLTRFTDTQYFGPGTRLTVL.

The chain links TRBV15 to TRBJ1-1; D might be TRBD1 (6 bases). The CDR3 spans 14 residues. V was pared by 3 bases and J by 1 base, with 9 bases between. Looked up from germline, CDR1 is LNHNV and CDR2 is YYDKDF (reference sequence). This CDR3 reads CATSRKQGNTEAFF. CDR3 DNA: TGTGCCACCAGCAGGAAACAGGGGAACACTGAAGCTTTCTTT. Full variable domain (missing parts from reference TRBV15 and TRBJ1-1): DAMVIQNPRYQVTQFGKPVTLSCSQTLNHNVMYWYQQKSSQAPKLLFHYYDKDFNNEADTPDNFQSRRPNTSFCFLDIRSPGLGDTAMYLCATSRKQGNTEAFFGQGTRLTVV.

Here the CDR3 reads CASSERDRSSYNEQFF. The CDR3 DNA follows: TGTGCCAGCAGTGAACGGGACAGGTCATCCTACAATGAGCAGTTCTTC. The rearrangement joins TRBV6-1 to TRBJ2-1; 8 bases are shared with TRBD1. Looked up from germline, CDR1 is MNHNS and CDR2 is SASEGT. The trim removed 2 bases at V and 1 base at J, leaving 4 bases unmatched. There are 16 residues in the CDR3.

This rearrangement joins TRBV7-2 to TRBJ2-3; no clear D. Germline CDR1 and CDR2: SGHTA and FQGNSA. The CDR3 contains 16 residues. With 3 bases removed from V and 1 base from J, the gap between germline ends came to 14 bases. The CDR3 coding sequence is TGTGCCAGCAGCTTGTATCAGGTGGGCGGCACAGATACGCAGTATTTT. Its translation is CASSLYQVGGTDTQYF.